A single sample gave rise to the 12 T cell receptor beta chains below, sequenced in a study of cytomegalovirus exposure and HLA in healthy donors. PCR primers comprised 60 Vbeta and 13 Jbeta primers. The assay was immunoSEQ multiplex PCR, and TCRdb's table has in-frame clones only and misses some. The data show about 230,000 clones, roughly 81% seen once. The sequencing sample was made of PBMCs. These receptors originate from a girl aged 2 to 10 in good health and CMV-seronegative.

The sample holds one count of this clone. The rearrangement uses TRBV5-1 and TRBJ2-7; possibly TRBD1 for D (6 bases). V gave up 5 bases and J gave up 4 bases, with 16 bases separating them. Germline V gives CDR1 SGHRS, CDR2 YFSETQ. The CDR3 spans 14 residues. The CDR3 nucleotides read TGCGCCAGCAGTCCCCACATACAGGGTTACGAGCAGTACTTC. Translated, it gives CASSPHIQGYEQYF.

The chain recombines TRBV7-9 with TRBJ2-4; D is uncertain. This CDR3 comprises 15 residues. Germline values: CDR1 SEHNR, CDR2 FQNEAQ (reference sequence). V lost 5 bases to trimming and J lost 3 bases, with 14 bases between them. The CDR3 sequence: CASSPMVVDKNIQYF. The CDR3 DNA follows: TGTGCCAGCAGCCCCATGGTGGTAGACAAAAACATTCAGTACTTC.

V and J are TRBV5-6 and TRBJ2-1; D uncertain. The CDR3 is 17 residues long. The V end lost 5 bases, the J end lost 5 bases, and 23 bases lay between the germline ends. Germline CDR1 reads SGHDT; CDR2 reads YYEEEE. The CDR3 DNA is TGTGCCAGCAGTTCGGGTTCGGCTTTCAGACCTAACAATGAGCAGTTCTTC. This translates into CASSSGSAFRPNNEQFF. The full variable domain, rest sourced from reference TRBV5-6 and TRBJ2-1, is DAGVTQSPTHLIKTRGQQVTLRCSPKSGHDTVSWYQQALGQGPQFIFQYYEEEERQRGNFPDRFSGHQFPNYSSELNVNALLLGDSALYLCASSSGSAFRPNNEQFFGPGTRLTVL.

The V call is TRBV6-4, the J call TRBJ1-5; TRBD1 matches 10 bases. Germline values: CDR1 MRHNA, CDR2 SNTAGT. The CDR3 consists of 13 residues. With V trimmed by 8 bases and J by 9 bases, 7 bases remained unmatched. The CDR3 DNA reads as TGTGCCAGCGGAGACAGGGGGCCGTCGCCCCAGCATTTT. Translating gives CASGDRGPSPQHF.

The rearrangement links TRBV27 to TRBJ1-1; the match to TRBD1 covers 10 bases. The J segment lost 4 bases and the V segment lost 4 bases, leaving 6 bases of the junction unmatched. Per germline, CDR1 MNHEY and CDR2 SMNVEV (reference sequence). CDR3 length: 15 residues. CDR3 sequence: CASSSPGTGATEAFF. The CDR3 DNA sequence: TGTGCCAGCAGTTCCCCCGGGACAGGGGCCACTGAAGCTTTCTTT.

The chain employs TRBV14 and TRBJ1-6; TRBD1 matches at 10 bases. Germline values: CDR1 SGHDN, CDR2 FVKESK. J lost 7 bases, V lost 1 base, and 4 bases had no gene match. This CDR3 is 16 amino acids long. DNA of the CDR3: TGTGCCAGCAGCCAAGCGGTGACAGGGGGCAATTCACCCCTCCACTTT. Protein sequence: CASSQAVTGGNSPLHF.

This chain connects TRBV7-9 to TRBJ1-1; 9 bases are shared with TRBD1. Germline-derived CDR1 and CDR2 are SEHNR and FQNEAQ (reference sequence). CDR3 size: 14 residues. J lost 1 base, V lost 5 bases, and 2 bases had no gene match. This chain's CDR3 is CASSQGQGNTEAFF. DNA of the CDR3: TGTGCCAGCAGCCAGGGACAGGGGAACACTGAAGCTTTCTTT.

This chain joins TRBV6-6 and TRBJ1-1; 10 bases are a match to TRBD1. There are 16 residues in the CDR3. Germline V gene lookup returns CDR1 MNHNY and CDR2 SVGAGI (reference sequence). J lost 0 bases, V lost 5 bases, and 6 bases had no gene match. CDR3 residues: CASSKTGGAVNTEAFF. DNA for the CDR3: TGTGCCAGCAGTAAGACAGGGGGCGCGGTGAACACTGAAGCTTTCTTT.

The rearrangement uses TRBV25-1 and TRBJ1-1, with D perhaps TRBD1 (5 bases). This CDR3 has 16 residues. V lost 1 base and J 0 bases, leaving 12 bases between the germline ends. Germline V gene lookup returns CDR1 MGHDK and CDR2 SYGVNS. CDR3 region: CASSESWGSLNTEAFF. CDR3 DNA: TGTGCCAGCAGTGAATCCTGGGGCAGCCTGAACACTGAAGCTTTCTTT.

This clone was counted a single time. The chain employs TRBV29-1 and TRBJ2-7; TRBD2 agrees at 8 bases. The CDR3 sequence is 15 residues long. With 6 bases clipped from V and 4 bases from J, the junction kept 14 bases outside the gene matches. Germline loops: CDR1 SQVTM, CDR2 ANQGSEA. In DNA form, the CDR3 reads TGCAGCGTCGCTGCCGCGCGACTAGCGCCTTACGAGCAGTACTTC. Its protein is CSVAAARLAPYEQYF.

The chain joins TRBV19 to TRBJ1-3; 8 nucleotides line up with TRBD1. The CDR3 spans 14 residues. V shed 5 bases, J shed 4 bases, and the junction held 4 bases outside the gene matches. CDR1 is LNHDA and CDR2 is SQIVND in the germline V gene (reference sequence). The CDR3 region has the DNA TGTGCCAGTAGTGTCGACAGGGGAGGAAACACCATATATTTT. Residues: CASSVDRGGNTIYF.

The chain couples TRBV19 to TRBJ2-7, with 13 positions matching TRBD2. After removal of 2 bases from V and 5 bases from J, the junction contained 0 bases not matched to a gene. This CDR3 comprises 14 residues. The germline gives CDR1 LNHDA, CDR2 SQIVND (reference sequence). Here the CDR3 reads CASSITSGRDEQYF. The CDR3 DNA follows: TGTGCCAGTAGTATAACTAGCGGGAGGGACGAGCAGTACTTC.